This T cell receptor (beta chain) emerged from a study of blood T cell repertoires in COVID-19. Whole-study context: Some COVID-19 samples were acute and others convalescent; all came from the United States, Italy and Spain.

Authors' analysis steps: For nucleated cells, counts were estimated from reference gene primer amplification. Profiled with immunoSEQ multiplex PCR; TCRdb holds only in-frame clones, not every one. The V and J calls and clone size come from that table; D and trimming were worked out from the DNA. There are 120,000 to 150,000 clones in the sample; 79% occur only once, and 8.6% lies in the top ten. CDR1 is SGHRS, CDR2 YFSETQ, per germline. The length of the CDR3 is 14 residues. Trimming at V came to 7 bases and at J to 3 bases, leaving 8 bases not matched to a gene. V gene TRBV5-1 combines with J gene TRBJ2-3; 7 positions agree with TRBD1. The sequencing sample was made of peripheral blood. This receptor was obtained from a man between 50 and 59 years old with active or convalescent COVID-19. In DNA form, the CDR3 reads TGCGCCAGCGCGTCTGACAGGGATACAGATACGCAGTATTTT. Amino acids: CASASDRDTDTQYF.